This T cell receptor (beta chain) was retrieved from a study of blood T cell repertoires in COVID-19. Participants, 18 to 89 years old, spanned under 25 US areas. The CDR3 extends over 19 amino acids. Germline CDR1 and CDR2: LGHNA and YSLEER. The V gene lost 0 bases and the J gene lost 3 bases, with 21 bases spanning the gap. Clones were sequenced by immunoSEQ multiplex PCR, and TCRdb holds only the in-frame ones, with some missing. The sample yields hundreds of thousands of clones, around 90% seen once. This TCR was recovered from a woman younger than 45 who had recovered from COVID-19. The sequencing sample was made of PBMCs or T cells enriched from blood (not recorded which). This chain uses TRBV4-3 with TRBJ1-5; weak D call: TRBD1 (6 bases). The chain's CDR3 is CASSQDITDRMGLNQPQHF. CDR3 DNA sequence: TGCGCCAGCAGCCAAGATATAACCGACAGGATGGGGCTCAATCAGCCCCAGCATTTT.